This entry concerns a single T cell receptor (beta chain). As it was prepared, the TCRbeta library received unique molecular identifiers. TCRdb passed the PCR reads through MiXCR, listing each CDR3 protein once. Of about 440,000 distinct CDR3 sequences in the sample, 43% were seen once. These data belong to a study of T-cell reconstitution after alpha-beta-depleted transplantation in children. V shed 4 bases and J shed 7 bases, with 10 bases lying between them. Germline loops: CDR1 MNHEY, CDR2 SMNVEV (reference sequence). The CDR3 spans 13 residues. The sample in question was PBMCs, obtained before TCRalphabeta/CD19-depleted stem cell transplant. The TCR sequence derives from a girl aged 2-15 years with aplastic anemia, due to receive a stem cell transplant. The V and J genes are TRBV27 and TRBJ2-2, with D perhaps TRBD2 (6 bases). This CDR3 reads CASSWFGGGELFF. Here the CDR3 DNA reads TGTGCCAGCAGTTGGTTCGGGGGCGGGGAGCTGTTTTTT.